This T cell receptor (beta chain) was sequenced in a study of blood T cells in healthy people across ages. PCR was performed a second time for 7 to 11 cycles using a sample-barcoded 5' primer and a J-beta primer mix. Using its own MiXCR run on the 5' RACE reads, TCRdb lists one record per CDR3 protein. The data hold over 1,500,000 distinct CDR3 sequences, with about 50% observed a single time. A word on this clonotype: Mismatch with germline at one junction end may stem from a read error.

The CDR3 has 15 residues. Germline V CDR1 and CDR2: SSHAT, FNYEAQ (reference sequence). Source material: blood. The rearrangement links TRBV7-7 to TRBJ2-7; perhaps TRBD2 as D (7 bases). The receptor comes from a woman in her thirties or forties in good health. This chain's CDR3 is CASSLGGGLGEAQYF. The CDR3 DNA follows: TGTGCTAGCAGCTTAGGGGGGGGCCTGGGAGAGGCCCAGTACTTC.